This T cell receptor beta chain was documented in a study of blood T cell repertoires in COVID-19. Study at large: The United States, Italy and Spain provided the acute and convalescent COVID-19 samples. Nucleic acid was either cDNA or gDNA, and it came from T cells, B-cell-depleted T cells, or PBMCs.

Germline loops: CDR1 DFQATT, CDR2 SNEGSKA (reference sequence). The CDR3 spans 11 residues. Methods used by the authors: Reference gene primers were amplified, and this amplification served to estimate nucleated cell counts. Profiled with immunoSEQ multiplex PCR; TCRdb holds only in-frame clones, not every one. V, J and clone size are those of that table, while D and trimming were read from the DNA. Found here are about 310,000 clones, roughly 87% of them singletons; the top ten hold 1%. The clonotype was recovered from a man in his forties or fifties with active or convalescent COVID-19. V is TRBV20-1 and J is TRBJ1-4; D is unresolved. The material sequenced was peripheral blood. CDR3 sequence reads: CSYPQNEKLFF. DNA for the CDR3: TGCAGCTACCCACAGAATGAAAAACTGTTTTTT.